This entry is about one T cell receptor (beta chain). The CDR3 has 17 residues. CDR1 is SGDLS and CDR2 is YYNGEE in the germline V gene. J was trimmed by 12 bases and V by 4 bases; bases with no gene match: 16. These data are taken from a study of blood T cell repertoires in COVID-19. About the study: Acute and convalescent COVID-19 specimens originated in the United States, Italy and Spain. T cells, B-cell-depleted T cells, or PBMCs provided the cDNA or gDNA that served as material.

In the study's own analysis: Nucleated cell counts were estimated from reference gene primer amplification. Generated by immunoSEQ multiplex PCR, the TCRdb table keeps only in-frame clones and is missing some. V, J and clone size derive from that table, while D and trimming were established from the DNA sequence. The data hold 270,000 or so clones, with under 90% observed a single time. The V gene is TRBV9, the J gene TRBJ2-1, with TRBD2 identical over 13 bases. The receptor comes from a woman aged 60 to 75 with active or convalescent COVID-19. The sequenced material came from peripheral blood. CDR3 sequence: CASSPGLAGARGTGQFF. The CDR3 DNA follows: TGTGCCAGCAGCCCCGGACTAGCGGGGGCCCGAGGGACCGGGCAGTTCTTC. The variable domain in full, completed from reference TRBV9 and TRBJ2-1, reads DSGVTQTPKHLITATGQRVTLRCSPRSGDLSVYWYQQSLDQGLQFLIQYYNGEERAKGNILERFSAQQFPDLHSELNLSSLELGDSALYFCASSPGLAGARGTGQFFGPGTRLTVL.